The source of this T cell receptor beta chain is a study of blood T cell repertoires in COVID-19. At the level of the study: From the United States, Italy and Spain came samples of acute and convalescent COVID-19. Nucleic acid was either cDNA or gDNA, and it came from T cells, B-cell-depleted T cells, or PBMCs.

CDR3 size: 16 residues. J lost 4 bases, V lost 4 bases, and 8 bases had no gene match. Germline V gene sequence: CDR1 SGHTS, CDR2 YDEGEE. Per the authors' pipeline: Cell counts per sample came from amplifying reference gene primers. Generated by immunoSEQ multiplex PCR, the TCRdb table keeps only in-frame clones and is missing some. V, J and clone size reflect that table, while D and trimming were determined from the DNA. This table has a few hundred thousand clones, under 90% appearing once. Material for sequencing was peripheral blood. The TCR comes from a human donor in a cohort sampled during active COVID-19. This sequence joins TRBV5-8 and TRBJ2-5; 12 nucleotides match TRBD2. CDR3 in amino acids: CASSLSMTSGGETQYF. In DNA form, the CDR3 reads TGTGCCAGCAGCCTTTCGATGACTAGCGGGGGAGAGACCCAGTACTTC.